This is a list of T cell receptor beta chains from one sample in a study of T cells in narcolepsy. Some clones are missing from TCRdb's copy, which holds only in-frame ones; the method was immunoSEQ multiplex PCR. The data contain under 35,000 clones, approximately 78% of them singletons. Sequencing was carried out using CD45RA- memory CD4+ T cells from PBMCs. The origin of the receptors is a human donor with narcolepsy. The CDR3 runs from the conserved cysteine through the conserved F or W. Fields, in order: CDR3 protein, CDR3 DNA, J gene, V gene, D gene, clone size. The D gene is left open where the match is weak. Size tells how often a clone was seen (once, few, many) or the class of an expanded clone, and some rows leave it out.

CASSQGQGYNYGYTF TGTGCCAGCAGCCAAGGCCAGGGGTATAACTATGGCTACACCTTC TRBJ1-2 TRBV14 . .
CASSLSPSRTDTQYF TGCGCCAGCAGCTTGTCTCCGAGCCGCACAGATACGCAGTATTTT TRBJ2-3 TRBV5-1 . .
CASSEYPGVKTQYF TGTGCCAGCAGTGAATACCCGGGAGTGAAGACCCAGTACTTC TRBJ2-5 TRBV6-1 . .
CATSRMAYEQYF TGTGCCACCTCAAGGATGGCCTACGAGCAGTACTTC TRBJ2-7 TRBV2 . once
CASSLPGRGLAGGDEQYF TGTGCCAGCAGTTTACCGGGACGGGGACTAGCGGGGGGGGACGAGCAGTACTTC TRBJ2-7 TRBV28 TRBD2 .
CASRQGLAGGNTGELFF TGTGCCAGCAGACAAGGACTAGCGGGAGGGAACACCGGGGAGCTGTTTTTT TRBJ2-2 TRBV5-4 TRBD2 .
CASKRDHTDTQYF TGTGCCAGCAAACGGGACCACACAGATACGCAGTATTTT TRBJ2-3 TRBV6-6 . few
CASSPDRGGQPQHF TGTGCCAGCAGCCCCGACAGGGGAGGTCAGCCCCAGCATTTT TRBJ1-5 TRBV6-6 TRBD1 few
CASGLTSGVGEQYF TGTGCTAGTGGTTTGACTAGCGGGGTCGGTGAGCAGTACTTC TRBJ2-7 TRBV12-5 TRBD2 .
CASSLGLAGAYNEQFF TGCGCCAGCAGCTTGGGACTAGCGGGAGCCTACAATGAGCAGTTCTTC TRBJ2-1 TRBV5-1 TRBD2 few